Below, 24 T cell receptor beta chains from the same sample are listed, as sequenced in a study of blood T cells in healthy people across ages. A J-beta primer mix and a sample-barcoded 5' primer were used in a second PCR of about 7 to 12 cycles. In TCRdb, the 5' RACE reads were re-called with MiXCR into one record per CDR3 protein. The sample yields about 1.8 million distinct CDR3 sequences, around half seen once. Specimen: blood. Receptors were obtained from a woman in her 40s in good health.

CDR3 loop: CASTQSGLVEQYF. The DNA for the CDR3 is TGTGCCAGCACCCAGTCGGGGTTGGTCGAGCAGTACTTC. The chain has TRBV5-6 and TRBJ2-4; the D gene is possibly TRBD2 (5 bases). The DNA end lines up better with TRBJ2-7; the J call may be wrong. Germline V gene sequence: CDR1 SGHDT, CDR2 YYEEEE. There are 13 residues in the CDR3.

The chain uses TRBV20-1 and TRBJ1-1, with a weak D call TRBD1 (5 bases). Germline values: CDR1 DFQATT, CDR2 SNEGSKA (reference sequence). This CDR3 is 15 amino acids long. V was pared by 0 bases and J by 6 bases, with 17 bases between. The CDR3 bases are TGCAGTGCTAGAGATAAATGGAAGGGGACGGCTGAAGCTTTCTTT. Residues: CSARDKWKGTAEAFF.

The chain combines TRBV20-1 with TRBJ2-7; D gene unclear. V gave up 1 base and J gave up 3 bases, with 10 bases separating them. Per the germline V gene, CDR1 is DFQATT and CDR2 is SNEGSKA (reference sequence). This CDR3 is 13 amino acids long. The CDR3 DNA reads as TGCAGTGCTAGAGGTCCAGTTAACTACGAGCAGTACTTC. Translation gives CSARGPVNYEQYF.

CDR3 protein: CASSLIRGQFEAFF. DNA of the CDR3: TGTGCCAGCAGCTTAATCCGTGGCCAGTTTGAAGCTTTCTTT. This chain links TRBV11-2 with TRBJ1-1; no reliable D call. The ends were cut back, 2 bases at V and 7 bases at J, with 14 bases in the middle. CDR1 and CDR2 from the germline V gene are SGHAT and FQNNGV. CDR3 size: 14 residues.

The V call is TRBV20-1, the J call TRBJ2-4; 13 bases fit TRBD2. The J call is doubtful: the DNA matches TRBJ2-7 better. CDR1 DFQATT and CDR2 SNEGSKA come from the germline V gene (reference sequence). CDR3 size: 15 residues. The CDR3 region is CSAVGTSGETHEQYF. DNA for the CDR3: TGCAGTGCTGTCGGGACTAGCGGGGAGACCCACGAGCAGTACTTC.

Remarks on this clonotype: An end of the junction does not agree with germline; a read error may underlie this. The chain carries TRBV7-7 and TRBJ2-7, with a tentative D call TRBD2 (6 bases). This CDR3 comprises 13 residues. Looked up from germline, CDR1 is SSHAT and CDR2 is FNYEAQ (reference sequence). CDR3 sequence reads: CASSSQGAGEQYF. Here the CDR3 DNA reads TGTGCTAGCAGCTCTCAGGGTGCGGGGGAGCAGTACTTC.

The V and J genes are TRBV6-5 and TRBJ2-5; D is unresolved. The CDR3 sequence is 14 residues long. CDR1 is MNHEY, CDR2 SVGAGI, per germline. The ends were cut back, 11 bases at V and 2 bases at J, with 18 bases in the middle. The CDR3 is CASRPGVMQETQYF. CDR3 DNA sequence: TGTGCCTCCCGACCTGGGGTTATGCAAGAGACCCAGTACTTC.

V is TRBV7-8 and J is TRBJ2-1; D is unresolved. CDR1 and CDR2 from the germline V gene are SGHVS and FQNEAQ. V gave up 5 bases and J gave up 6 bases, with 23 bases separating them. This CDR3 spans 17 amino acids. CDR3 region: CASSPDPETFTGNEQFF. The CDR3 region has the DNA TGTGCCAGCAGCCCCGACCCGGAGACCTTTACCGGCAATGAGCAGTTCTTC.

V and J are TRBV7-6 and TRBJ2-1; D is uncertain. With 5 bases removed from V and 5 bases from J, the gap between germline ends came to 16 bases. The length of the CDR3 is 15 residues. Looked up from germline, CDR1 is SGHVS and CDR2 is FNYEAQ. CDR3 region: CASSLVGTPDNEQFF. For the CDR3, the DNA is TGTGCCAGCAGCCTCGTGGGAACGCCTGACAATGAGCAGTTCTTC.

This clonotype was counted only a few times. CDR3 amino acids: CASSRRPWTPQETQYF. The CDR3 nucleotides are TGTGCCAGCAGTCGTAGACCGTGGACACCCCAAGAGACCCAGTACTTC. The chain employs TRBV6-5 and TRBJ2-5, with a weak D call TRBD1 (5 bases). Germline assignment: CDR1 MNHEY and CDR2 SVGAGI. Trimming shortened V by 5 bases and J by 1 base, and 17 bases separated the two germline ends. This CDR3 region has 16 residues.

This clonotype is a singleton in its sample. The junction departs from the called germline gene at one end, perhaps through a read error. The V gene is TRBV7-9, the J gene TRBJ2-7, with 14 bases aligning to TRBD2. The CDR3 runs to 18 residues. Per the germline V gene, CDR1 is SEHNR and CDR2 is FQNEAQ (reference sequence). The CDR3 DNA sequence: TGTGCCTGCAGCTTAGGGACTAGCGGGGGAGCCCCTCACTACGAGCAGTACTTC. It yields the protein CACSLGTSGGAPHYEQYF. Based on the CDR3 plus reference TRBV7-9 and TRBJ2-7, the full variable domain is DTGVSQNPRHKITKRGQNVTFRCDPISEHNRLYWYRQTLGQGPEFLTYFQNEAQLEKSRLLSDRFSAERPKGSFSTLEIQRTEQGDSAMYLCACSLGTSGGAPHYEQYFGPGTRLTVT.

This clonotype was recorded once. This chain's CDR3 is CATSDWGGVTDTQYF. The CDR3, as DNA: TGTGCCACCAGTGATTGGGGAGGGGTCACAGATACGCAGTATTTT. V gene TRBV24-1 combines with J gene TRBJ2-3, with 7 nucleotides matching TRBD2. The V gene end was trimmed by 2 bases and the J gene end by 2 bases; junction bases not matched to a gene: 3. The CDR3 spans 15 residues. Germline values: CDR1 KGHDR, CDR2 SFDVKD.

The rearrangement links TRBV6-2 or TRBV6-3 to TRBJ2-3; weak D call: TRBD2 (5 bases). The CDR3 totals 14 residues. Trimming stripped 5 bases from V and 2 bases from J, with 11 bases between. Germline-derived CDR1 and CDR2 are MNHEY and SVGEGT. CDR3 protein: CASSNTGITDTQYF. CDR3 sequence (DNA): TGTGCCAGCAGTAATACGGGGATCACAGATACGCAGTATTTT.

In this sample, this clonotype turned up a few times. V usage is TRBV7-2 and J usage is TRBJ1-2; tentatively, D is TRBD1 (6 bases). The CDR3 consists of 15 residues. V shed 3 bases and J shed 0 bases, with 11 bases lying between them. Germline values: CDR1 SGHTA, CDR2 FQGNSA. In nucleotides, the CDR3 is TGTGCCAGCAGCTTCCGACAGGACCCTAACTATGGCTACACCTTC. This encodes CASSFRQDPNYGYTF.

The chain uses TRBV7-9 and TRBJ1-1; D gene ambiguous. V lost 5 bases and J lost 5, with 12 bases in between. Per germline, CDR1 SEHNR and CDR2 FQNEAQ (reference sequence). CDR3 length: 13 amino acids. CDR3: CASSTGAGTEAFF. The CDR3 DNA sequence: TGTGCCAGCAGCACTGGAGCGGGGACTGAAGCTTTCTTT.

There are a few counts of this clonotype. V and J are TRBV15 and TRBJ1-2, with D possibly matching TRBD1 (6 bases). Looked up from germline, CDR1 is LNHNV and CDR2 is YYDKDF (reference sequence). The CDR3 totals 14 residues. The germline V and J ends were trimmed by 0 bases and 6 bases, with 11 bases remaining between them. The CDR3 region has the DNA TGTGCCACCAGCAGAGATACAGGGTCCGATGGCTACACCTTC. It translates to CATSRDTGSDGYTF.

V usage is TRBV7-2 and J usage is TRBJ2-5, with a weak D call TRBD1 (5 bases). The V and J ends lost 1 base and 2 bases respectively, with 14 bases between them. This CDR3 is 16 amino acids long. Germline-derived CDR1 and CDR2 are SGHTA and FQGNSA. The DNA of the CDR3 is TGTGCCAGCAGCTTAGTTGACAGAGGCCGTCAAGAGACCCAGTACTTC. The encoded protein is CASSLVDRGRQETQYF.

CDR3 sequence (DNA): TGTGCCATCAGTGAGCGGACCCCCTACGAGCAGTACTTC. Its translation: CAISERTPYEQYF. The rearrangement joins TRBV10-3 to TRBJ2-7; D ambiguous. Germline CDR1 is ENHRY and CDR2 is SYGVKD. V lost 2 bases and J lost 2, with 7 bases in between. This CDR3 spans 13 amino acids.

The chain is built from TRBV7-2 and TRBJ2-1, with D possibly being TRBD2 (5 bases). Germline CDR1 and CDR2: SGHTA and FQGNSA. The V end lost 5 bases, the J end lost 3 bases, and 14 bases lay between the germline ends. The CDR3 has 15 residues. CDR3 DNA: TGTGCCAGCAGCCCTGACTACACCAACTACAATGAGCAGTTCTTC. Translated: CASSPDYTNYNEQFF. The full variable domain, rest sourced from reference TRBV7-2 and TRBJ2-1, is GAGVSQSPSNKVTEKGKDVELRCDPISGHTALYWYRQSLGQGLEFLIYFQGNSAPDKSGLPSDRFSAERTGGSVSTLTIQRTQQEDSAVYLCASSPDYTNYNEQFFGPGTRLTVL.

This chain links TRBV6-6 with TRBJ1-5; unclear D gene. The CDR3 has 15 amino acids. CDR1 MNHNY and CDR2 SVGAGI come from the germline V gene (reference sequence). V lost 5 bases and J lost 4, with 15 bases in between. CDR3 loop: CASSGSTRPNQPQHF. The CDR3 nucleotides read TGTGCCAGCAGTGGGTCTACTCGGCCAAATCAGCCCCAGCATTTT.

The rearrangement uses TRBV7-2 and TRBJ1-2; the D gene is possibly TRBD1 (5 bases). V lost 5 bases and J 3 bases, leaving 19 bases between the germline ends. The CDR3 has 16 amino acids. The V gene's germline CDR1 is SGHTA and CDR2 FQGNSA. As DNA, the CDR3 is TGTGCCAGCAGCCCCGGCTCAGGGCCCCTCCACTATGGCTACACCTTC. It is translated as CASSPGSGPLHYGYTF.

This clonotype showed up many times. This chain joins TRBV7-2 and TRBJ2-1, with 11 bases fitting TRBD2. The germline gives CDR1 SGHTA, CDR2 FQGNSA. CDR3 length: 18 amino acids. With 0 bases clipped from V and 4 bases from J, the junction kept 8 bases outside the gene matches. In DNA, the CDR3 is TGTGCCAGCAGCTTAGCTCGAGTAGCGGGGGGGCGTTACAATGAGCAGTTCTTC. Translating gives CASSLARVAGGRYNEQFF.

The rearrangement joins TRBV4-3 to TRBJ2-6; D unresolved. With 11 bases removed from V and 1 base from J, the gap between germline ends came to 18 bases. This CDR3 has 16 amino acids. Germline values: CDR1 LGHNA, CDR2 YSLEER. The CDR3 loop reads CAGNQEENSGANVLTF. The DNA of the CDR3 is TGCGCCGGCAACCAAGAGGAGAATTCTGGGGCCAACGTCCTGACTTTC.

Only one count was recorded for this clonotype. The chain has TRBV2 and TRBJ2-5; D gene ambiguous. CDR3 length equals 12 residues. CDR1 and CDR2 (germline): SNHLY, FYNNEI. Trimming pared 7 bases from V and 11 bases from J, leaving 17 bases between. The CDR3 spells CASTETVVEQYF. Written as DNA, the CDR3 is TGTGCCAGCACGGAGACGGTAGTGGAGCAGTACTTC.